The 17 T cell receptor beta chains below come from one sample, sequenced in a study of molecular identifiers for immune sequencing clone quantification. TCRdb passed the PCR reads through MiXCR, listing each CDR3 protein once. The sample consists of about 510,000 distinct CDR3 sequences, roughly 26% of them appearing once. The sample taken for sequencing was naive CD8+ T cells from blood, with Jurkat cell RNA spiked in. Indicated subset: FACS-sorted CD8+CD4-CCR7+CD45RA+ naive T cells. These receptors were collected from a human donor in good health. Some libraries in this study had Jurkat cell RNA spiked in.

Points on this clonotype: A much larger clone is a single base away; this may be a read error. J is TRBJ2-5 and V is TRBV9; 10 bases map to TRBD1. Looked up from germline, CDR1 is SGDLS and CDR2 is YYNGEE. V lost 0 bases, J lost 9 bases, and 11 bases stayed unmatched. The CDR3 consists of 16 residues. For the CDR3, the DNA is TGTGCCAGCAGCGTAGCCTGGGGGGGGACAGGGGAGGCCCAGTACTTC. Amino acid sequence: CASSVAWGGTGEAQYF. Full variable domain (rest looked up from reference TRBV9 and TRBJ2-5): DSGVTQTPKHLITATGQRVTLRCSPRSGDLSVYWYQQSLDQGLQFLIQYYNGEERAKGNILERFSAQQFPDLHSELNLSSLELGDSALYFCASSVAWGGTGEAQYFGPGTRLLVL.

As to this clonotype: Given a much more abundant clone one base away, this may be a read error. V is TRBV30 and J is TRBJ2-7, with D perhaps TRBD2 (5 bases). V lost 3 bases and J 0 bases, leaving 15 bases between the germline ends. The germline CDR1 and CDR2 sequences are GTSNPN and SVGIG (reference sequence). The CDR3 length is 15 residues. DNA of the CDR3: TGTGCCTGGAGAACCGGGGTGGCGGCCTCCTACGAGCAGTACTTC. Translating it yields CAWRTGVAASYEQYF.

This clonotype was seen a single time. It may be a read error: a sequence one base away is much more abundant. The rearrangement links TRBV2 to TRBJ1-6; the D gene is possibly TRBD1 (5 bases). The germline CDR1 and CDR2 sequences are SNHLY and FYNNEI. There are 13 residues in the CDR3. CDR3 nucleotide sequence: TGTGCCAGCGAGAGGGACTATAATCCACCCCTCCACTTT. Residues: CASERDYNPPLHF.

V usage is TRBV4-2 and J usage is TRBJ1-2; possible D gene TRBD1, 6 bases. CDR1 and CDR2 (germline): LGHNA, YNFKEQ. The CDR3 is made up of 15 amino acids. Trimming took off 0 bases at V and 5 bases at J, with 13 bases between the two ends. The CDR3 region has the DNA TGTGCCAGCAGCCAAGAAAATAACAGGGCATATGGCTACACCTTC. This gives the protein CASSQENNRAYGYTF.

This clonotype was seen a handful of times. This chain links TRBV6-6 with TRBJ1-5; no firm D call. V was trimmed by 0 bases and J by 2 bases, leaving 14 bases between them. Germline assignment: CDR1 MNHNY and CDR2 SVGAGI (reference sequence). The CDR3 spans 17 residues. The CDR3 nucleotides read TGTGCCAGCAGTTACTCGAGACTGGACTCTCGCAATCAGCCCCAGCATTTT. Translating gives CASSYSRLDSRNQPQHF.

About this clonotype: This may come from a read error, since a much larger clone is one base off. This rearrangement joins TRBV29-1 to TRBJ2-7; D gene unclear. From germline, CDR1 is SQVTM and CDR2 ANQGSEA. The CDR3 runs to 12 residues. CDR3: CSVVGQTYKQYF. As DNA, the CDR3 is TGCAGCGTTGTGGGCCAGACCTACAAGCAGTACTTC.

This clonotype has a count of ten or more. This sequence joins TRBV6-1 and TRBJ2-3; D uncertain. Trimming removed 3 bases at V and 1 base at J, with 11 bases between. Germline CDR1 and CDR2: MNHNS and SASEGT. The CDR3 runs to 15 residues. CDR3 in amino acids: CASSELSLGTDTQYF. For the CDR3, the DNA is TGTGCCAGCAGTGAGTTAAGCCTGGGCACAGATACGCAGTATTTT.

This clonotype has only a few counts. The chain carries TRBV7-3 and TRBJ2-1; 11 bases agree with TRBD2. The CDR3 runs to 21 residues. CDR1 SGHTA and CDR2 FQGTGA come from the germline V gene. Trimming cost V 0 bases and J 2 bases; bases outside gene matches: 15. The CDR3 is CASSLTAGRTSGLGTYNEQFF. CDR3 in DNA: TGTGCCAGCAGCTTAACGGCGGGGAGGACTAGCGGGTTAGGGACCTACAATGAGCAGTTCTTC. The entire variable domain, with the rest obtained from reference TRBV7-3 and TRBJ2-1, is as follows: GAGVSQTPSNKVTEKGKYVELRCDPISGHTALYWYRQSLGQGPEFLIYFQGTGAADDSGLPNDRFFAVRPEGSVSTLKIQRTERGDSAVYLCASSLTAGRTSGLGTYNEQFFGPGTRLTVL.

This clonotype was observed a handful of times. The chain recombines TRBV12-3 or TRBV12-4 with TRBJ1-4; D is perhaps TRBD1 (5 bases). V lost 7 bases, J lost 5 bases, and 14 bases lay in between. The CDR3 has 14 amino acids. The chain's CDR3 is CASKLPGGNEKLFF. The CDR3 coding sequence is TGTGCCAGCAAACTCCCGGGGGGAAATGAAAAACTGTTTTTT.

As for this clonotype: A read error is possible here, since a much larger clone lies one base away. The chain recombines TRBV6-4 with TRBJ2-3; D is perhaps TRBD1 or TRBD2 (6 bases each). The CDR3 totals 13 residues. CDR1 is MRHNA and CDR2 is SNTAGT in the germline V gene. V gave up 7 bases and J gave up 5 bases, with 13 bases separating them. This chain's CDR3 is CASTGDFIDTQYF. CDR3 nucleotide sequence: TGTGCCAGCACAGGGGACTTCATAGATACGCAGTATTTT.

The chain joins TRBV9 to TRBJ2-7; D is possibly TRBD1 or TRBD2 (5 bases each). Germline values: CDR1 SGDLS, CDR2 YYNGEE. V lost 0 bases to trimming and J lost 6 bases, with 16 bases between them. The CDR3 covers 15 residues. The CDR3 loop is CASSVEGQDRGEQYF. The DNA for the CDR3 is TGTGCCAGCAGCGTAGAGGGGCAGGATCGGGGCGAGCAGTACTTC.

This clonotype was observed at least ten times. This sequence joins TRBV29-1 and TRBJ2-3; 10 bases agree with TRBD2. CDR1 and CDR2 from the germline V gene are SQVTM and ANQGSEA. The CDR3 sequence is 15 residues long. Trimming at V came to 1 base and at J to 5 bases, leaving 6 bases not matched to a gene. The CDR3 sequence is CSVEGTSGYRDTQYF. CDR3 nucleotides: TGCAGCGTTGAAGGGACTAGCGGATATAGAGATACGCAGTATTTT.

This clonotype was detected a few times. The J gene is TRBJ2-7, the V gene TRBV7-8; 9 bases are shared with TRBD1. The germline CDR1 and CDR2 sequences are SGHVS and FQNEAQ. This CDR3 contains 16 residues. V shed 4 bases and J 2 bases; nucleotides not matched to a gene: 9. The CDR3 loop is CASSSAGTGFTYEQYF. CDR3 DNA: TGTGCCAGCAGCTCCGCCGGGACAGGGTTTACCTACGAGCAGTACTTC.

V and J are TRBV9 and TRBJ2-5; possible D gene TRBD2, 7 bases. Germline CDR1 and CDR2: SGDLS and YYNGEE. The germline V and J ends were trimmed by 3 bases and 2 bases, with 20 bases remaining between them. The CDR3 runs to 17 residues. CDR3 in DNA: TGTGCCAGCAGCGCGGAGGGGGGGCCATACATTCAAGAGACCCAGTACTTC. Translation: CASSAEGGPYIQETQYF.

The chain employs TRBV3-1 and TRBJ2-7, with 8 bases matching TRBD2. Per the germline V gene, CDR1 is LGHDT and CDR2 is YNNKEL (reference sequence). V trimming: 1 base; J trimming: 6 bases; junction bases outside the gene matches: 11. The CDR3 totals 16 residues. The CDR3 nucleotides read TGTGCCAGCAGCCAAGGAATGGGACTAGTGGTGGTCGAGCAGTACTTC. Protein product: CASSQGMGLVVVEQYF.

This clonotype was observed a few times. The chain joins TRBV19 to TRBJ2-2, with TRBD2 identical over 9 bases. The CDR3 is 15 amino acids. The J segment lost 4 bases and the V segment lost 1 base, leaving 1 base of the junction unmatched. Germline assignment: CDR1 LNHDA and CDR2 SQIVND (reference sequence). The CDR3 protein is CASSIGRGGTGELFF. CDR3 DNA sequence: TGTGCCAGTAGTATAGGGCGGGGGGGCACCGGGGAGCTGTTTTTT.

This clonotype was counted between two and nine times. The rearrangement uses TRBV28 and TRBJ1-5, with a weak D call TRBD1 (5 bases). The CDR3 consists of 15 residues. V lost 2 bases and J lost 5, with 13 bases in between. The V gene's germline CDR1 is MDHEN and CDR2 SYDVKM. In DNA form, the CDR3 reads TGTGCCAGCAGTTTAGGGGGTGTTTCGGATCAGCCCCAGCATTTT. Its translation is CASSLGGVSDQPQHF.